This T cell receptor beta chain is drawn from a study of blood T cell repertoires in COVID-19. The table came from immunoSEQ multiplex PCR; TCRdb's copy has only in-frame clones and leaves some out. The sample contains a few hundred thousand clones, roughly nine tenths of which appear only once. The CDR3 spans 15 residues. Germline V gives CDR1 MDHEN, CDR2 SYDVKM. V was clipped by 3 bases and J by 0 bases, with 12 bases between them. Material for sequencing was peripheral blood. This TCR was sampled from a man aged 18 to 29 with active or convalescent COVID-19. This chain uses TRBV28 with TRBJ2-7, with a weak D call TRBD2 (5 bases). The CDR3: CASSFGGASSYEQYF. The CDR3, as DNA: TGTGCCAGCAGTTTCGGAGGTGCTAGCTCCTACGAGCAGTACTTC.